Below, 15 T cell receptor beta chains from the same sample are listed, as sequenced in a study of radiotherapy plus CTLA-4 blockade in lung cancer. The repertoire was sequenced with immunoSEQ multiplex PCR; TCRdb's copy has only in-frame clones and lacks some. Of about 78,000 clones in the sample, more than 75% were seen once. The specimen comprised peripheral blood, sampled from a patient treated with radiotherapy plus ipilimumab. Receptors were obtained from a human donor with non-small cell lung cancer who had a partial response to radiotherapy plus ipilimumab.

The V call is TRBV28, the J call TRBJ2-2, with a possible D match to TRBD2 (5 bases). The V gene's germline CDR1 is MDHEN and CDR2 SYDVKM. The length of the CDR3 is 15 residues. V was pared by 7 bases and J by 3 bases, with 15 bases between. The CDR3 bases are TGTGCCAGCAAAGGACCGGGAACTTACACCGGGGAGCTGTTTTTT. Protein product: CASKGPGTYTGELFF.

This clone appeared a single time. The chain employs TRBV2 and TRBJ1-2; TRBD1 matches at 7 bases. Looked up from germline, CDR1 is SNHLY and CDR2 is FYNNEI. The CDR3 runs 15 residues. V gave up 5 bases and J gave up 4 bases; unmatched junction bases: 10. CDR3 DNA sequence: TGTGCCAGCAGTATAGAAGGGGGCGTCGCCTATGGCTACACCTTC. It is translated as CASSIEGGVAYGYTF.

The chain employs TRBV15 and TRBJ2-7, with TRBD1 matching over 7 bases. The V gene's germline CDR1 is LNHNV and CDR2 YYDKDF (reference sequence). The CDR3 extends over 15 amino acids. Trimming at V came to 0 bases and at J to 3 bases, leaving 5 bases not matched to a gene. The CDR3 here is CATSRDSTGFYEQYF. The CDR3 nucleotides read TGTGCCACCAGCAGAGACTCGACAGGGTTCTACGAGCAGTACTTC.

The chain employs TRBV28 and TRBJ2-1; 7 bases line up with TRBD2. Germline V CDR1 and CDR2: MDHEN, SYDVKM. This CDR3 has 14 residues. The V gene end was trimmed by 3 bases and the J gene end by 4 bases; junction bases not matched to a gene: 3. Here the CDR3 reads CASSLLRGYNEQFF. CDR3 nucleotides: TGTGCCAGCAGTTTGTTGCGGGGGTACAATGAGCAGTTCTTC.

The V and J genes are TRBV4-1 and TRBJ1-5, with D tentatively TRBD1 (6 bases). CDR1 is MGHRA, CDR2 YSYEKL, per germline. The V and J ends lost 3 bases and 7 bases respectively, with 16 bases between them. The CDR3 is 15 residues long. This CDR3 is CASSQEQGGGQPQHF. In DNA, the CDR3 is TGCGCCAGCAGCCAGGAACAGGGTGGGGGACAGCCCCAGCATTTT.

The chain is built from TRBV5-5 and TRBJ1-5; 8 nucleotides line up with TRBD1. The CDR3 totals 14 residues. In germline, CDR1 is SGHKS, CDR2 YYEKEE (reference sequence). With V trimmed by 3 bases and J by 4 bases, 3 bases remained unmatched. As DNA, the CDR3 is TGTGCCAGCAGCTGGGACAGGACAAATCAGCCCCAGCATTTT. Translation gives CASSWDRTNQPQHF. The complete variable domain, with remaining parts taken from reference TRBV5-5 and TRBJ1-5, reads DAGVTQSPTHLIKTRGQQVTLRCSPISGHKSVSWYQQVLGQGPQFIFQYYEKEERGRGNFPDRFSARQFPNYSSELNVNALLLGDSALYLCASSWDRTNQPQHFGDGTRLSIL.

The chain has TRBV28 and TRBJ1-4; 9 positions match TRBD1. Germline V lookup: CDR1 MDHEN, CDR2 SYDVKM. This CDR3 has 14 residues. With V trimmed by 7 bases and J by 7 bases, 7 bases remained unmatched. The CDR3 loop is CASTGTGWSEKLFF. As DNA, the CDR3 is TGTGCCAGCACCGGGACAGGGTGGAGTGAAAAACTGTTTTTT.

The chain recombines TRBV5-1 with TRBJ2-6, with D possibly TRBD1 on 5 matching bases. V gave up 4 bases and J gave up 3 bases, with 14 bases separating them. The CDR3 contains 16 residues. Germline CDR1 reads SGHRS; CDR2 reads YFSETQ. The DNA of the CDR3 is TGCGCCAGCAGCGGGGCGGTACGCTATGGGGCCAACGTCCTGACTTTC. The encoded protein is CASSGAVRYGANVLTF.

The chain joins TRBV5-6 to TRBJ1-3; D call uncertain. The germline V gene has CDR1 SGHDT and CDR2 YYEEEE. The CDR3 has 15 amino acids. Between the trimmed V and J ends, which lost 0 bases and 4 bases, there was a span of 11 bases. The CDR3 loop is CASSLERRGGNTIYF. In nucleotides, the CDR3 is TGTGCCAGCAGCTTGGAGAGGCGCGGGGGAAACACCATATATTTT.

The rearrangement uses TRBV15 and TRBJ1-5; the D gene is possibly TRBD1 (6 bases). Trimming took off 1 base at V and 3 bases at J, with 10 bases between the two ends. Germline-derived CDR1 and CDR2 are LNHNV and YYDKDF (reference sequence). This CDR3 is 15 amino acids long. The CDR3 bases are TGTGCCACCAGCAGAGCCCCAGGGGCCAATCAGCCCCAGCATTTT. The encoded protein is CATSRAPGANQPQHF.

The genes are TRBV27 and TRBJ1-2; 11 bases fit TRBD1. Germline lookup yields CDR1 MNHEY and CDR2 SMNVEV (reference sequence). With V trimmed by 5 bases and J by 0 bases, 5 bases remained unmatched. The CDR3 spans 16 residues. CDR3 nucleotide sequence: TGTGCCAGCAGTCCGGGACAGGGGGAAGCTAACTATGGCTACACCTTC. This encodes CASSPGQGEANYGYTF.

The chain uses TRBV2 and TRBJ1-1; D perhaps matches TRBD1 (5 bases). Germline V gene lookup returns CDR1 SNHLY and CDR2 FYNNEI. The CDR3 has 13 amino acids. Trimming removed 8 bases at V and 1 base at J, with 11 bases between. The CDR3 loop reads CASRGGGNTEAFF. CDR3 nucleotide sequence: TGTGCCAGCCGAGGCGGGGGGAACACTGAAGCTTTCTTT.

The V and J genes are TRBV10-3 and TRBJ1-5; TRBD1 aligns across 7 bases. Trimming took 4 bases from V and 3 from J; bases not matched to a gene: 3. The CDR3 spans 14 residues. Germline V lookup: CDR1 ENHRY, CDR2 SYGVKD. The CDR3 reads CAISGGGPNQPQHF. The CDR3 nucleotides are TGTGCCATCAGTGGAGGGGGCCCCAATCAGCCCCAGCATTTT.

This chain's CDR3 is CATNDRVFRHEQYF. CDR3 coding DNA: TGTGCCACCAATGACAGGGTGTTTCGCCACGAGCAGTACTTC. The genes are TRBV28 and TRBJ2-7, with 7 positions matching TRBD1. This CDR3 has 14 amino acids. CDR1 and CDR2 from the germline V gene are MDHEN and SYDVKM. Trimming at V came to 10 bases and at J to 5 bases, leaving 14 bases not matched to a gene.

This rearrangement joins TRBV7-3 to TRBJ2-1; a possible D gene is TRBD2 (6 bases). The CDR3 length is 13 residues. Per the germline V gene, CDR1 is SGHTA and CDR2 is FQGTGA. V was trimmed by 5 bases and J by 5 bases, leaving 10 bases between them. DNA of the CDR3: TGTGCCAGCAGCCCATCTAGCGACAATGAGCAGTTCTTC. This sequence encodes CASSPSSDNEQFF.